This T cell receptor beta chain was documented in a study of blood T cell repertoires in COVID-19. The wider study: Acute-phase and convalescent COVID-19 samples originated in the United States, Italy and Spain. The analysed material was cDNA or gDNA that came from T cells, B-cell-depleted T cells, or PBMCs.

Per the original data handling: Amplifying reference gene primers gave estimates of nucleated cell counts. Only in-frame clones appear in the TCRdb table, and some are missing; sequencing was by immunoSEQ multiplex PCR. Clone size and the V and J calls come from that table; the DNA yielded D and trimming. The table shows approximately 180,000 clones, with roughly 88% occurring only once. The CDR3 has 14 residues. Germline CDR1 GTSNPN, CDR2 SVGIG (reference sequence). Unmatched junction bases numbered 8, after V lost 4 bases and J lost 3 bases. This TCR was recovered from a human donor with active or convalescent COVID-19. The donor label of this sample is uncertain. The sequenced sample consisted of peripheral blood. The chain carries TRBV30 and TRBJ1-1; TRBD1 agrees at 7 bases. The CDR3 sequence: CAWIGLQGDTEAFF. In DNA form, the CDR3 reads TGTGCCTGGATCGGTTTGCAGGGGGACACTGAAGCTTTCTTT.